This record covers a single TCR beta chain. The V gene's germline CDR1 is SEHNR and CDR2 FQNEAQ (reference sequence). V lost 5 bases, J lost 2 bases, and 8 bases stayed unmatched. This CDR3 spans 16 amino acids. This specimen belongs to a study of cytomegalovirus exposure and HLA in healthy donors. The PCR made use of 60 Vbeta and 13 Jbeta primers. Only in-frame clones appear in the TCRdb table, and some are missing; sequencing was by immunoSEQ multiplex PCR. The profile shows 75,000 to 100,000 clones, about 70% of them singletons. The sample consisted of PBMCs. This chain uses TRBV7-9 with TRBJ2-3; 9 nucleotides agree with TRBD1. The source of this sequence is a woman aged 70 to 79 in good health and CMV-seropositive. The CDR3 region has the DNA TGTGCCAGCAGCGCCCCCGGGACAGGGTTCACAGATACGCAGTATTTT. This encodes CASSAPGTGFTDTQYF.